This entry concerns a single TCR beta chain. This record belongs to a study of cytotoxic CD8 clonotypes in ibrutinib-treated CLL. Study-wide context: Response sampling took place at median 12 months of treatment, range 6 to 36.

Sequencing used immunoSEQ multiplex PCR; TCRdb keeps in-frame clones, though not all of them. In the table there are approximately 300,000 clones, about 80% of which are singletons. With 4 bases clipped from V and 4 bases from J, the junction kept 2 bases outside the gene matches. CDR1 is ENHRY and CDR2 is SYGVKD in the germline V gene. CDR3 length: 14 residues. The TCR sequence derives from a human donor with chronic lymphocytic leukemia. The chain employs TRBV10-3 and TRBJ1-5, with TRBD1 matching over 9 bases. The material was PBMCs, obtained before ibrutinib treatment. The CDR3 protein is CAISGDRVNQPQHF. The CDR3 nucleotides read TGTGCCATCAGTGGGGACAGGGTGAATCAGCCCCAGCATTTT.